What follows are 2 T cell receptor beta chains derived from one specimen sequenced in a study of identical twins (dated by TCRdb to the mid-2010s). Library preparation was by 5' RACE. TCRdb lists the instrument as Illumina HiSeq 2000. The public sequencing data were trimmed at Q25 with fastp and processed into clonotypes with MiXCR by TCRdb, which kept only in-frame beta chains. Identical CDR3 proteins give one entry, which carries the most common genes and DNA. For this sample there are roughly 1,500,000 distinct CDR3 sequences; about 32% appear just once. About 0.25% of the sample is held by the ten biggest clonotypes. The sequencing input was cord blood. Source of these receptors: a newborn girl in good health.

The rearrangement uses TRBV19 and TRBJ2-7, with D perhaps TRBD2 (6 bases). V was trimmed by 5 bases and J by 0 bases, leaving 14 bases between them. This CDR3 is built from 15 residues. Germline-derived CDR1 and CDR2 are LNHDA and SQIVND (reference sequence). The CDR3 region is CASSALASSSYEQYF. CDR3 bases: TGTGCCAGTAGTGCCCTAGCGTCCAGCTCCTACGAGCAGTACTTC. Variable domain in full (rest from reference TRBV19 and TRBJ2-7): DGGITQSPKYLFRKEGQNVTLSCEQNLNHDAMYWYRQDPGQGLRLIYYSQIVNDFQKGDIAEGYSVSREKKESFPLTVTSAQKNPTAFYLCASSALASSSYEQYFGPGTRLTVT.

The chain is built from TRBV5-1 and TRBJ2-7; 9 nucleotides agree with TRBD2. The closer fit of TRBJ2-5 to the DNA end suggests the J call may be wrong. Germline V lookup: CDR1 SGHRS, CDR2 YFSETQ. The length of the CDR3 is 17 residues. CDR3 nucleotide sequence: TGCGCCAGCAGCTTGGGGGCTCTATCTAGCGGGGTGGAGACCCAGTACTTC. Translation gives CASSLGALSSGVETQYF.